This entry is about one T cell receptor (beta chain). Its antigen is unknown. Trimming took off 3 bases at V and 6 bases at J, with 11 bases between the two ends. Germline V gene lookup returns CDR1 SGDLS and CDR2 YYNGEE. CDR3 length: 13 residues. The sample belongs to a study of beta chain features in type 1 diabetes. Study-wide points: Shorter TCRB CDR3s, moderately but significantly so, were found in Type 1 diabetes patients in all four CD4+ subsets.

What was sequenced were expressed TCRB transcripts, since all of the isolated RNA had been reverse transcribed. Sequencing used immunoSEQ multiplex PCR; TCRdb keeps in-frame clones, though not all of them. The sample records 300,000 or so clones, 14% being singletons. The receptor was isolated from a man in his thirties or forties with type 1 diabetes. The specimen was naive CD4+ T cells from blood. The gene calls are TRBV9 and TRBJ2-3; D might be TRBD1 (6 bases). The CDR3 nucleotides read TGTGCCAGCAGCGAACAGGGATACGATACGCAGTATTTT. This codes for CASSEQGYDTQYF.